The 2 T cell receptor beta chains given below trace back to one sample, sequenced in a study of spatial heterogeneity in lung cancer. TCRdb re-called the 5' RACE reads through MiXCR, storing one row per CDR3 protein. The table records about 17,000 distinct CDR3 sequences, 15% to 20% of them present only once. Time point specified: sample taken at primary tumor resection. Frozen PBMC, nontumor lung or tumor provided whole RNA, which was sequenced unsorted. This specimen consisted of PBMCs, obtained at surgery. Source of these receptors: a male donor with early-stage non-small cell lung cancer.

This clonotype was found many times. J is TRBJ1-1 and V is TRBV7-9; D is unresolved. From germline, CDR1 is SEHNR and CDR2 FQNEAQ (reference sequence). The V gene lost 0 bases and the J gene lost 3 bases, with 5 bases spanning the gap. This CDR3 spans 13 amino acids. CDR3 nucleotide sequence: TGTGCCAGCAGCTTAGCGGTGGACACTGAAGCTTTCTTT. Its translation: CASSLAVDTEAFF.

This clonotype was seen many times. The chain combines TRBV14 with TRBJ2-7; D is unclear. Between the trimmed V and J ends, which lost 0 bases and 3 bases, there was a span of 9 bases. CDR3 length equals 14 residues. Germline V gene lookup returns CDR1 SGHDN and CDR2 FVKESK. CDR3 DNA: TGTGCCAGCAGCCAAGATCCCCAGGACTACGAGCAGTACTTC. This gives the protein CASSQDPQDYEQYF.